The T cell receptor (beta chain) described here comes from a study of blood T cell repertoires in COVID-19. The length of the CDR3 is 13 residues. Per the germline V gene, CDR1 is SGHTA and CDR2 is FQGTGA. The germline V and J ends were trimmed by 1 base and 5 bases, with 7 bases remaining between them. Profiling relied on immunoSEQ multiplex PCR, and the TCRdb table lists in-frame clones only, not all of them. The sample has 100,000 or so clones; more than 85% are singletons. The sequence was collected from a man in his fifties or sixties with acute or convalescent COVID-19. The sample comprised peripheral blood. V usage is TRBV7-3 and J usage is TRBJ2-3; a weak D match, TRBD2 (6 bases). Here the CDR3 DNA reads TGTGCCAGCAGCTTAAGCGGGATAGATACGCAGTATTTT. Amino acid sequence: CASSLSGIDTQYF.